This TCR beta chain was documented in a study of shared clonotypes between healthy human individuals (dated by TCRdb to between 2020 and 2021). For the study in its entirety: Three men and a couple of women, aged 18 to 49 years, made up the cohort. For each donor, CD4 naive and CD4 memory were each run on three plates, CD8 naive on two plates, and CD8 memory on one plate. The study deeply sequenced blood TCR repertoires of about 5 healthy adults to estimate repertoire size and the extent of clonotype sharing between individuals. Different laboratories and diverse techniques were used to prepare libraries and sequence TCR repertoires, to increase sequencing depth and limit assay-specific biases. Each donor's leukapheresis produced roughly between roughly 0.9 and 9 billion PBMCs. General conclusions and limits of the study: Even with the large sequencing depth, rarefaction of the sorted-subset datasets indicated that sequencing was incomplete. Pairwise subsampling led to the expectation that sequencing depth would affect the degree of clonotype sharing among donors. The genetic and exposure-history diversity represented was limited by the small number of donors. Roughly 5% of naive CD4, roughly 3.6% of naive CD8, 2% to 2.5% of memory CD4, and 0.35% to 0.5% of memory CD8 clonotypes were shared across four donors. Naive subsets generally had larger estimated clonotype richness than memory subsets. Only blood was sampled, and tissue TCR repertoires likely differ from those in blood. Higher generation probabilities were observed for clonotypes shared by all four sorted-subset donors than for non-shared clonotypes.

Points on this clone: Its antigen is still unknown. Base qualities are not at hand, and no much larger clone is one base apart.

The donors were healthy, HIV-negative adults who had no recently reported acute infections or vaccinations. Every donor was a Caucasian adult living in Nashville, Tennessee, USA. Magnetic negative selection was used to enrich CD4+ T cells, after which naive cells were positively selected on CD45RA and the negative fraction became the memory subset. Blood was obtained by leukapheresis, after which PBMCs were separated by Ficoll-Histopaque density gradient centrifugation and cryopreserved in liquid nitrogen vapor phase. Purity and quantity of every magnetically sorted T cell population were checked by analytical flow cytometry. Each sorted fraction had its genomic DNA isolated and then quantified by UV absorbance on a Nanodrop 2000c. Using the deep immunoSEQ assay, TCR CDR3 regions were amplified from genomic DNA by multiplex PCR. Extracted genomic DNA from each cell subset was distributed evenly across all wells of several immunoSEQ 96-well plates, and each plate was treated as a replicate. Each replicate PCR for sorted subsets received roughly 200 ng genomic DNA, equal to 30,000 or so T cell genomes. Purified libraries were quantified with a Qubit 3.0 fluorometer, sized on a Bioanalyzer 2100, and re-quantified with the KAPA Library Quantification kit. Every immunoSEQ 96-well plate was sequenced on a dedicated single-read 150-cycle Illumina NextSeq 550 flow cell. As for the authors' bioinformatics: Because the immunoSEQ output included only junctional sequences and no quality scores, the filtering could not be the same as the filtering used for full-length reads. Sequences were annotated with PyIR, a Python wrapper for IgBLAST v1.9, using IMGT germline references to assign V/J genes and CDR3. Reads were removed for weak V/J assignments (E-value above 1e-6), missing CDR3, stop codons, out-of-frame junctions, or ambiguous translated residues. V3J clonotypes were defined as sequences sharing the same inferred V gene, J gene, and CDR3 amino acid sequence. Percentage overlap between repertoires was computed as shared unique clonotypes divided by the size of the smaller repertoire. Richness of each repertoire was evaluated using RTK rarefaction, the Chao1 estimator, and Recon v2.1 estimates of unobserved clonotypes. OLGA was used to compute generation probabilities for all TCRbeta clonotypes that the gDNA method yielded from a handful of donors. In TCRdb, the immuneACCESS table is reduced to in-frame sequences with V and J assigned. These tables do not hold every clone; where another copy was compared, an unresolved V gene accounts for under half, and the others remain unexplained. V, J and clone size reflect that table, while D and trimming were determined from the DNA. In all, the sample holds over a million clones, and 70% to 80% of those were seen once. Clones ranked in the top ten supply approximately 0.52% of the sample.

The CDR3, from cysteine to phenylalanine, totals 15 residues. Just CDR3 DNA is preserved here, 45 bases in frame from base 1. Trimming costs V 1 base and J 9 bases, and their ends lie 18 bases apart. CDR1 and CDR2 were assigned from the germline V gene as MDHEN and SYDVKM. The rearranged chain carries TRBV28 and TRBJ2-5; perhaps TRBD1 is the D gene, with 7 bases matching. The source material was memory CD4+ T cells from PBMCs. What this sample's cell subset or site label stands for: CD45RA-negative fraction. The receptor comes from a man younger than 30 in good health. Some clones in this sample may be carry-over from other donors' samples. The CDR3 is CASSLSAGGKRAQYF. Here is the DNA: TGTGCCAGCAGTTTATCGGCAGGGGGGAAGCGGGCCCAGTACTTC. With all but the CDR3 taken from the reference TRBV28 and TRBJ2-5 genes, the full variable domain is: DVKVTQSSRYLVKRTGEKVFLECVQDMDHENMFWYRQDPGLGLRLIYFSYDVKMKEKGDIPEGYSVSREKKERFSLILESASTNQTSMYLCASSLSAGGKRAQYFGPGTRLLVL.